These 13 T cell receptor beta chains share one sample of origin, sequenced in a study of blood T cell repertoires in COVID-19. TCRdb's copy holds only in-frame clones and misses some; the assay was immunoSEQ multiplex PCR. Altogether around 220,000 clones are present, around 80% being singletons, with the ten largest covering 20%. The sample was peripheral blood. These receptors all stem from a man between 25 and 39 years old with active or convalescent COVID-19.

CDR3 region: CASSLLDTRANEQFF. The CDR3 DNA is TGTGCCAGCAGCTTATTGGACACTCGTGCCAATGAGCAGTTCTTC. V is TRBV13 and J is TRBJ2-1; D perhaps matches TRBD1 (5 bases). Trimming shortened V by 2 bases and J by 6 bases, and 14 bases separated the two germline ends. The CDR3 is 15 amino acids. CDR1 is PRHDT and CDR2 is FYEKMQ in the germline V gene (reference sequence).

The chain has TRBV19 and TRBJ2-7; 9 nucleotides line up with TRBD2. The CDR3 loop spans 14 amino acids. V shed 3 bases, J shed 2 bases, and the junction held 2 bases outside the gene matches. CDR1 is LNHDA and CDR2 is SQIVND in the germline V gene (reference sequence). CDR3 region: CASSMLAGAYEQYF. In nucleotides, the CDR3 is TGTGCCAGTAGTATGTTAGCGGGGGCCTACGAGCAGTACTTC.

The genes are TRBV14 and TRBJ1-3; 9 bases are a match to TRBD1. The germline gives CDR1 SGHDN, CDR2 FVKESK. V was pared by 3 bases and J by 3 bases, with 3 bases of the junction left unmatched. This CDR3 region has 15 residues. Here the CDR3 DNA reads TGTGCCAGCAGCCAGGACAGGGGTTTTGGAAACACCATATATTTT. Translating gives CASSQDRGFGNTIYF.

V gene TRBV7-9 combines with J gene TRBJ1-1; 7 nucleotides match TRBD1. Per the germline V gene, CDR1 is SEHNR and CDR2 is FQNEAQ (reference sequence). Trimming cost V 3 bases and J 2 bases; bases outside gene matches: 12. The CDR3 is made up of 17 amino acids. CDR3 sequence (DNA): TGTGCCAGCAGCTTTGCTGGACAGGCCTGGGGCAACACTGAAGCTTTCTTT. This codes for CASSFAGQAWGNTEAFF.

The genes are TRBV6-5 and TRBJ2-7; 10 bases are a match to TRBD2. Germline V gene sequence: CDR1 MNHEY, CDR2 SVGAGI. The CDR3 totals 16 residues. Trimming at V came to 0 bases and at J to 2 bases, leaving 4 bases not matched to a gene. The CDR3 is CASSYSILAGAYEQYF. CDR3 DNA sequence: TGTGCCAGCAGTTACTCGATTCTAGCGGGGGCCTACGAGCAGTACTTC.

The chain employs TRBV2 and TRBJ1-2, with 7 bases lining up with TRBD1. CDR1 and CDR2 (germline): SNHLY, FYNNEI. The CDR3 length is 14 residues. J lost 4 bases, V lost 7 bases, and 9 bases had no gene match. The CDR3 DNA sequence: TGTGCCAGCATATATACAGGGGCGAGCTATGGCTACACCTTC. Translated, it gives CASIYTGASYGYTF.

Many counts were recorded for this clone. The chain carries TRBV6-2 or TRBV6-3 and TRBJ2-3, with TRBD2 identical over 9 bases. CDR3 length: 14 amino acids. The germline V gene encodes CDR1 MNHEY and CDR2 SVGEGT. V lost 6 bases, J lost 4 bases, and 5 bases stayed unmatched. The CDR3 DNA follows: TGTGCCAGCAGCCGCGGGGGGGCATCAGATACGCAGTATTTT. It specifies CASSRGGASDTQYF.

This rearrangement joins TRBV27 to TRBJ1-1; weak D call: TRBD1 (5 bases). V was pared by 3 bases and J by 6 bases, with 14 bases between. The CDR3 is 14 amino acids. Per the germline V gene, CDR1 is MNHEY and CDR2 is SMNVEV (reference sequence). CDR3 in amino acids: CASSFGQGGPEAFF. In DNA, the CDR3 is TGTGCCAGCAGTTTCGGGCAGGGCGGTCCTGAAGCTTTCTTT.

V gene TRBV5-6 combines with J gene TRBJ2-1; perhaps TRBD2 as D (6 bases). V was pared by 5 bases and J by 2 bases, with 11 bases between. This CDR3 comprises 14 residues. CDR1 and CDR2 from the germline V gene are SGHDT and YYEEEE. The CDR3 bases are TGTGCCAGCAGAAGACTAGTCGCCTACAATGAGCAGTTCTTC. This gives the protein CASRRLVAYNEQFF.

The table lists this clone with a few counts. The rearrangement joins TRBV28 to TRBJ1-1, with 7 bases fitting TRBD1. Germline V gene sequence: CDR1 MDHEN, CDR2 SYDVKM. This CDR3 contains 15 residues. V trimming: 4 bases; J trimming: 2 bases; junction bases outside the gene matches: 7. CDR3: CASSSPGQINTEAFF. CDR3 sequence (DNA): TGTGCCAGCAGTTCCCCGGGACAGATAAACACTGAAGCTTTCTTT.

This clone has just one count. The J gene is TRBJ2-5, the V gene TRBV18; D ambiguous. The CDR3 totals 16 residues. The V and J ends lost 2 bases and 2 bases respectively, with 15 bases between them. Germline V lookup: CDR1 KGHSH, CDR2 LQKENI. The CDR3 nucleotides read TGTGCCAGCTCACCATACTCCCCGTCACTTCAAGAGACCCAGTACTTC. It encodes CASSPYSPSLQETQYF.

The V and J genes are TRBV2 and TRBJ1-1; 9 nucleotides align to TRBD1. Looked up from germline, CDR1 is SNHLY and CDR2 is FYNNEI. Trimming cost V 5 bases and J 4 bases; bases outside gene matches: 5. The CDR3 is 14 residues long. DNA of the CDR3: TGTGCCAGCAGTAGACTGGACAGGGGCACTGAAGCTTTCTTT. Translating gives CASSRLDRGTEAFF.

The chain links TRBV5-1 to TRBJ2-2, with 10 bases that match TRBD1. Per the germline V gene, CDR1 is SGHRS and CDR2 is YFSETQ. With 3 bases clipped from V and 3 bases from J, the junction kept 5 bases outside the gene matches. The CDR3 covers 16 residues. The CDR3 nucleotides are TGCGCCAGCAGCTGGATGGGACAGGGGTACACCGGGGAGCTGTTTTTT. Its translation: CASSWMGQGYTGELFF.